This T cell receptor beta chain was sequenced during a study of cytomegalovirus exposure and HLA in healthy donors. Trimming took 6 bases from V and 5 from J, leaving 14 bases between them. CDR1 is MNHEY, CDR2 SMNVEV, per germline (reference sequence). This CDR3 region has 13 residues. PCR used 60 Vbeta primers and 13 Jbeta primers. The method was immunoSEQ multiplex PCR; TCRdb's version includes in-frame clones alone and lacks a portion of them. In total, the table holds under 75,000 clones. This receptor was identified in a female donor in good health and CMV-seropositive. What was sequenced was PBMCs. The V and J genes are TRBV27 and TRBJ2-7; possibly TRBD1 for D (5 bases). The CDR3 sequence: CASSSLSRDEQYF. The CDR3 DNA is TGTGCCAGCAGCTCCCTCTCCAGGGACGAGCAGTACTTC.